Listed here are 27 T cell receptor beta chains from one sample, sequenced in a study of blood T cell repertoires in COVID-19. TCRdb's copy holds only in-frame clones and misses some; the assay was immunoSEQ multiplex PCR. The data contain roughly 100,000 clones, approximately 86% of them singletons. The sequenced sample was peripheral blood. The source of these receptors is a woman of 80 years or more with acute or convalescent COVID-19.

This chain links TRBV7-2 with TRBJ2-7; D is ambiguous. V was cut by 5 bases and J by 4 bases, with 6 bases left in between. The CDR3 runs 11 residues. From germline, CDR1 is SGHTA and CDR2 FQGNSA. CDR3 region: CASSASYEQYF. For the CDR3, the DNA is TGTGCCAGCAGCGCCAGTTACGAGCAGTACTTC.

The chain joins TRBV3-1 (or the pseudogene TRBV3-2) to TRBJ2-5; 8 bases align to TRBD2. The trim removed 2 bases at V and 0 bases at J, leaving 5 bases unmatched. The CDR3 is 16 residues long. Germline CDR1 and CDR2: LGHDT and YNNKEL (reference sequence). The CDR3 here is CASSQWSSGYQETQYF. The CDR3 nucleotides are TGTGCCAGCAGCCAATGGTCTAGCGGGTACCAAGAGACCCAGTACTTC.

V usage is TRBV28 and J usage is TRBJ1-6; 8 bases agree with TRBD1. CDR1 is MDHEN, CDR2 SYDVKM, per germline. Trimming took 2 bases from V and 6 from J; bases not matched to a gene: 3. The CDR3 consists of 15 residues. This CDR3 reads CASSLPDRGNSPLHF. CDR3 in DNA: TGTGCCAGCAGTTTACCTGACAGGGGTAATTCACCCCTCCACTTT.

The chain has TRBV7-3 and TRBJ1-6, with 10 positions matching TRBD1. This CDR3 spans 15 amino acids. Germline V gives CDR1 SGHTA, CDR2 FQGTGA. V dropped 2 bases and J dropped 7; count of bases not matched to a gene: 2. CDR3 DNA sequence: TGTGCCAGCAGCTTAGGACAGGGGGGCAATTCACCCCTCCACTTT. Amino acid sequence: CASSLGQGGNSPLHF.

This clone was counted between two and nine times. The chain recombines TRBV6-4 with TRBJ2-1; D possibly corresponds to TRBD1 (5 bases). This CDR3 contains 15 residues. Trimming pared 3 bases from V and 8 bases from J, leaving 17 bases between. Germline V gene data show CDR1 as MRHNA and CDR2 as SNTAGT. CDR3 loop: CASSEELRGWDEQFF. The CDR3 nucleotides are TGTGCCAGCAGTGAGGAGCTAAGGGGATGGGATGAGCAGTTCTTC.

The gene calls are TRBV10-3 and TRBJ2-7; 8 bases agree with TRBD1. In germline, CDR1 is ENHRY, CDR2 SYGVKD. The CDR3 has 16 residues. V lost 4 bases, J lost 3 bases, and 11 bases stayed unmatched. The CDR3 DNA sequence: TGTGCCATCAGTGCCGCTGGGGACAGGCAATTCTACGAGCAGTACTTC. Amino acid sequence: CAISAAGDRQFYEQYF.

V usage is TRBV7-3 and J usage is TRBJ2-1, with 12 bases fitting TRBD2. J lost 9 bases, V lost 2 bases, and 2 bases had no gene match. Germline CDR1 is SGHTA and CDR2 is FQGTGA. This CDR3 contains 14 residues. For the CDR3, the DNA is TGTGCCAGCAGCTTAGTACTAGCGGGGGGTGAGCAGTTCTTC. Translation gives CASSLVLAGGEQFF.

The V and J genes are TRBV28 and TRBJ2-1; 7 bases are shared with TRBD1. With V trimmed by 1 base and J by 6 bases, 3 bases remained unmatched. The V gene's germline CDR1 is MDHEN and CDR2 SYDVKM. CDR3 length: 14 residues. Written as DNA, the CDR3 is TGTGCCAGCAGTTTATTGACAGGGCGCAATGAGCAGTTCTTC. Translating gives CASSLLTGRNEQFF. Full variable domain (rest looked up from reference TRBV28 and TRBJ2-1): DVKVTQSSRYLVKRTGEKVFLECVQDMDHENMFWYRQDPGLGLRLIYFSYDVKMKEKGDIPEGYSVSREKKERFSLILESASTNQTSMYLCASSLLTGRNEQFFGPGTRLTVL.

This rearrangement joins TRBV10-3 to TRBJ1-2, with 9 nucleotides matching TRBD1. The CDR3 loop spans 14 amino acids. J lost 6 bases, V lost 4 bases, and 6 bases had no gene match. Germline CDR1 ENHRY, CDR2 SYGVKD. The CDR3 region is CAISADRGGHGYTF. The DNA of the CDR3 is TGTGCCATCAGTGCGGACAGGGGCGGGCATGGCTACACCTTC.

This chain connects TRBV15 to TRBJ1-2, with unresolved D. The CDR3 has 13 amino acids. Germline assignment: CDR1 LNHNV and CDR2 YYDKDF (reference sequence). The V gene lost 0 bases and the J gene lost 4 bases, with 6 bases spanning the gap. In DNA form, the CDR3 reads TGTGCCACCAGCAGAGATACCGGCTATGGCTACACCTTC. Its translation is CATSRDTGYGYTF.

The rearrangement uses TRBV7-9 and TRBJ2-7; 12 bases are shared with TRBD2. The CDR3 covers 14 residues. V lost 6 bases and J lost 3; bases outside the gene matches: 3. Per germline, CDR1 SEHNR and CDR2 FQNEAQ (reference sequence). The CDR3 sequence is CASRTSGGIYEQYF. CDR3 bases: TGTGCCAGCAGGACTAGCGGGGGAATCTACGAGCAGTACTTC.

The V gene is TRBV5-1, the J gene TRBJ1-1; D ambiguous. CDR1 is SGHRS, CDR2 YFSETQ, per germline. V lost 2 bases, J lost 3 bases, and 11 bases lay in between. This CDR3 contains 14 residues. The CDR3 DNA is TGCGCCAGCAGCTTACAACCCGGGGACACTGAAGCTTTCTTT. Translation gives CASSLQPGDTEAFF.

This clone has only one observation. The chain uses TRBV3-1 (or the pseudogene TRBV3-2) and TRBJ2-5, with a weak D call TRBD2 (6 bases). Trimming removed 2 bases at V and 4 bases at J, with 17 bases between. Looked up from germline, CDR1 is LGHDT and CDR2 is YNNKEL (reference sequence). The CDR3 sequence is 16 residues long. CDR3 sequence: CASSQTSTRLRETQYF. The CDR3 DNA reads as TGTGCCAGCAGCCAAACCTCGACTAGATTAAGAGAGACCCAGTACTTC.

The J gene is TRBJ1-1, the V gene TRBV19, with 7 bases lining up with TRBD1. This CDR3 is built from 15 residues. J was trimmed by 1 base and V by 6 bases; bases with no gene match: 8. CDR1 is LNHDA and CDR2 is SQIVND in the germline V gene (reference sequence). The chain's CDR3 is CASSPSGQSNTEAFF. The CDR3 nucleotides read TGTGCCAGTAGCCCCTCGGGACAGTCGAACACTGAAGCTTTCTTT.

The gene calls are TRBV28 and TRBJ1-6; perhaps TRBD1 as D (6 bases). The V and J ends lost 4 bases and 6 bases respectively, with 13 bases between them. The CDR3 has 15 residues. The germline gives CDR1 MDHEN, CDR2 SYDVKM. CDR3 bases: TGTGCCAGCAGTTCAACAGGGTTCAGTAATTCACCCCTCCACTTT. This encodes CASSSTGFSNSPLHF.

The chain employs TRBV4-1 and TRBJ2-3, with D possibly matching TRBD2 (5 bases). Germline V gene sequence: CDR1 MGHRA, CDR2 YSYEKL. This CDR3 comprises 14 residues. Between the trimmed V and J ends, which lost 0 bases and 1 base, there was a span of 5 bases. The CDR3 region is CASSQDGGTDTQYF. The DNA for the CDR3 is TGCGCCAGCAGCCAAGACGGGGGCACAGATACGCAGTATTTT.

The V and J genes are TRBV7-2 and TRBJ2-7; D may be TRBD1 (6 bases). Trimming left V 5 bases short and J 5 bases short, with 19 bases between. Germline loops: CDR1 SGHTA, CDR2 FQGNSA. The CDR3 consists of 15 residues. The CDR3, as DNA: TGTGCCAGCAGCGACCGCAGGGCTAGGGGGAACGAGCAGTACTTC. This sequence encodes CASSDRRARGNEQYF.

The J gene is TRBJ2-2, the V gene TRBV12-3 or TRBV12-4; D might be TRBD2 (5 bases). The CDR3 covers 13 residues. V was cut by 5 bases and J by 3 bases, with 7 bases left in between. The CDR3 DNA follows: TGTGCCAGCAGTGGACTTCACACCGGGGAGCTGTTTTTT. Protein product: CASSGLHTGELFF.

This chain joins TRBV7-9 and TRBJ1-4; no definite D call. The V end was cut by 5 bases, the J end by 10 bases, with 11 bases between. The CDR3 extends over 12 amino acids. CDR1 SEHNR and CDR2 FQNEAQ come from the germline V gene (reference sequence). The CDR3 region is CASSPLGRKLFF. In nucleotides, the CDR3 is TGTGCCAGCAGCCCCCTAGGTAGAAAACTGTTTTTT.

In DNA, the CDR3 is TGTGCCAGCAGCTCTAGTCGGGGTCCTTGGGAAAAACTGTTTTTT. Encoded protein: CASSSSRGPWEKLFF. This chain uses TRBV7-2 with TRBJ1-4; D is ambiguous. Trimming removed 4 bases at V and 8 bases at J, with 17 bases between. Per the germline V gene, CDR1 is SGHTA and CDR2 is FQGNSA. CDR3 length: 15 residues.

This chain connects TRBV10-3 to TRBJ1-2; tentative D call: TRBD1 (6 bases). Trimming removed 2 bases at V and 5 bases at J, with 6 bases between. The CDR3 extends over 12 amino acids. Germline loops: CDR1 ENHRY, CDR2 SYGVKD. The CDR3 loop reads CAISEGQYGYTF. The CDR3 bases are TGTGCCATCAGTGAGGGACAGTATGGCTACACCTTC.

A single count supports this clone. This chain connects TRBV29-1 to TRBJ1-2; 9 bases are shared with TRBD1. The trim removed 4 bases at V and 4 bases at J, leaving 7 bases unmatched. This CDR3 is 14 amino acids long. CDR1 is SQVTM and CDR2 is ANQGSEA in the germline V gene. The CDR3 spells CSVGEGTGPYGYTF. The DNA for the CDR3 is TGCAGCGTTGGAGAGGGGACAGGGCCCTATGGCTACACCTTC. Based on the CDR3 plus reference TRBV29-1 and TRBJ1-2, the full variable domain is SAVISQKPSRDICQRGTSLTIQCQVDSQVTMMFWYRQQPGQSLTLIATANQGSEATYESGFVIDKFPISRPNLTFSTLTVSNMSPEDSSIYLCSVGEGTGPYGYTFGSGTRLTVV.

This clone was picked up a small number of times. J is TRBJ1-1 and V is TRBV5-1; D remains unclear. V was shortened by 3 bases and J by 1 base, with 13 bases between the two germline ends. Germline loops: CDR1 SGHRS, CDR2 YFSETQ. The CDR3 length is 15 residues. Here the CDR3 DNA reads TGCGCCAGCAGCTACGGAGGTATCGGGAACACTGAAGCTTTCTTT. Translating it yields CASSYGGIGNTEAFF.

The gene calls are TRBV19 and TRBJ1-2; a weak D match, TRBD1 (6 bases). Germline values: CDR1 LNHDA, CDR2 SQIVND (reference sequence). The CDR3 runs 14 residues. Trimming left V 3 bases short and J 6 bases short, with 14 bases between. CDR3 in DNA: TGTGCCAGTAGTATCCCCCCAGGGGCGAATGGCTACACCTTC. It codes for CASSIPPGANGYTF.

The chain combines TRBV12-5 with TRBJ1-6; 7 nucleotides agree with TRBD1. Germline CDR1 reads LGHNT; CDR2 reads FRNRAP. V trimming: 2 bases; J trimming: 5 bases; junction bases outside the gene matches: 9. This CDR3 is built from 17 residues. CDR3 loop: CASGLFPPGQNNSPLHF. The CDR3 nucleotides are TGTGCTAGTGGTTTGTTTCCCCCGGGACAGAATAATTCACCCCTCCACTTT.

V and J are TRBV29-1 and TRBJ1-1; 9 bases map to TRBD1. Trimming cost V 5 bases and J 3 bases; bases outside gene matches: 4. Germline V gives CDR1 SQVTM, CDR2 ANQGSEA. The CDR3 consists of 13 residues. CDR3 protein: CSVRRDRDTEAFF. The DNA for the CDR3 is TGCAGCGTTCGCCGGGACAGGGACACTGAAGCTTTCTTT.

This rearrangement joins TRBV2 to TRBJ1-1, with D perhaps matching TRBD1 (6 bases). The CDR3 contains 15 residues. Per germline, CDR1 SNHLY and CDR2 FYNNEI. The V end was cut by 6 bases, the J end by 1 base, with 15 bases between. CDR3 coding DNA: TGTGCCAGCAGCTACTCCGGGACACCGAACACTGAAGCTTTCTTT. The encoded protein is CASSYSGTPNTEAFF.